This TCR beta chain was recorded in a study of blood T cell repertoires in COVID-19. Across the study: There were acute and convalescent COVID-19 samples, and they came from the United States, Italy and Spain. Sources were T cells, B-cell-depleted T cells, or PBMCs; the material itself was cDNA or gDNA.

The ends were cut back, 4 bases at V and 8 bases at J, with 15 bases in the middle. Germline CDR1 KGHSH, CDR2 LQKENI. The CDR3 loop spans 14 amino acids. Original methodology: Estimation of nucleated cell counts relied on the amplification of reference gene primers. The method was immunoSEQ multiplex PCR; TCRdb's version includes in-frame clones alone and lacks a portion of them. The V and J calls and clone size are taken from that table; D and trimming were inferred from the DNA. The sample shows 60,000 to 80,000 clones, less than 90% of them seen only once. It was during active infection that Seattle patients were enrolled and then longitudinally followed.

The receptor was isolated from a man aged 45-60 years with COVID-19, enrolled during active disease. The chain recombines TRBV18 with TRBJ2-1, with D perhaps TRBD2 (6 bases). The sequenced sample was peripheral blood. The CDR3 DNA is TGTGCCAGCTCACTCAGACGAGCTAGCGATGAGCAGTTCTTC. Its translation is CASSLRRASDEQFF.